The clone carrying this T cell receptor (beta chain) was observed a few times. Assay: immunoSEQ multiplex PCR; the TCRdb copy retains only in-frame clones and omits some. The top ten clones hold over 1% of a sample with around 200,000 clones, just under 90% of them seen once. This specimen comes from a study of blood T cell repertoires in COVID-19. Across the whole study: Sites in the United States, Italy and Spain provided acute and convalescent COVID-19 samples. PBMCs, B-cell-depleted T cells, or T cells were the source of the cDNA or gDNA that made up the material.

The sequenced sample was PBMCs or T cells enriched from blood (not recorded which). The receptor comes from a man aged 25 to 45 who had recovered from COVID-19.

The CDR3 loop is CASSATPNYNSPLHF. The CDR3 DNA sequence: TGTGCCAGCAGTGCGACACCTAACTATAATTCACCCCTCCACTTT. J is TRBJ1-6 and V is TRBV27, with no clear D. V lost 5 bases, J lost 3 bases, and 11 bases lay in between. Germline V gives CDR1 MNHEY, CDR2 SMNVEV (reference sequence). The CDR3 is 15 residues long.